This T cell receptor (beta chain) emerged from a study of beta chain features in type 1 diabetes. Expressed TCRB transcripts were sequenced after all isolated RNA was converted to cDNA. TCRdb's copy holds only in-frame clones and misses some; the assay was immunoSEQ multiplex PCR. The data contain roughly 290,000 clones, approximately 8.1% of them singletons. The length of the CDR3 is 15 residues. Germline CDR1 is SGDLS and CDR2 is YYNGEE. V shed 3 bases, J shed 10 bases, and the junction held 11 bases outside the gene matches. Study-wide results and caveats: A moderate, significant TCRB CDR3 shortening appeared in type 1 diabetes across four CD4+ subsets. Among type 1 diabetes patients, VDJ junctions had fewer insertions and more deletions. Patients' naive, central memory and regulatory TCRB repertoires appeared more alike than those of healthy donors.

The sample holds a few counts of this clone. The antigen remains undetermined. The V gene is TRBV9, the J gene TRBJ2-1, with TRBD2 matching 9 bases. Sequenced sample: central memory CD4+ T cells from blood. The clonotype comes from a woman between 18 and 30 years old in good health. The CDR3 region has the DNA TGTGCCAGCAGCGCAAGGACTAGCGCAACTGTGGAGCAGTTCTTC. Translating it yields CASSARTSATVEQFF.